The 10 T cell receptor beta chains presented below share a single source sample, sequenced in a study of blood T cells in healthy people across ages. For the second PCR, which ran for 7 to 11 cycles, a sample-barcoded 5' primer and a J-beta primer mix were used. One entry per CDR3 protein results from TCRdb running MiXCR on the 5' RACE reads. The sample lists 800,000 or so distinct CDR3 sequences, 55% to 65% seen once, with 28% in the top ten. Sequenced input: blood. These receptors came from a man under 40 in good health.

This clonotype has a single count. The chain carries TRBV7-2 and TRBJ2-1, with a possible D match to TRBD1 (5 bases). In germline, CDR1 is SGHTA, CDR2 FQGNSA. V was pared by 3 bases and J by 0 bases, with 9 bases between. The CDR3 has 15 residues. CDR3 in DNA: TGTGCCAGCAGCTTTGACAGTAACTCCTACAATGAGCAGTTCTTC. Translating it yields CASSFDSNSYNEQFF.

The chain has TRBV6-4 and TRBJ2-5; TRBD1 matches 7 bases. This CDR3 spans 14 amino acids. J gave up 5 bases and V 6 bases, and 9 bases lay outside the gene matches. Germline CDR1 and CDR2: MRHNA and SNTAGT. CDR3 nucleotides: TGTGCCAGCAGGGACAGGCGTCCGTGGGAGACCCAGTACTTC. Translated, it gives CASRDRRPWETQYF.

This clonotype occurred a few times. The rearrangement links TRBV3-1 to TRBJ2-1, with 8 bases aligning to TRBD2. This CDR3 spans 13 amino acids. CDR1 and CDR2 from the germline V gene are LGHDT and YNNKEL (reference sequence). V gave up 0 bases and J gave up 12 bases; unmatched junction bases: 4. Here the CDR3 reads CASSQDSRGGQFF. The CDR3 bases are TGTGCCAGCAGCCAAGATTCCCGGGGGGGGCAGTTCTTC.

This clonotype was observed a single time. The chain couples TRBV5-1 to TRBJ1-2; 9 nucleotides align to TRBD1. Per germline, CDR1 SGHRS and CDR2 YFSETQ. J lost 7 bases, V lost 5 bases, and 9 bases had no gene match. This CDR3 comprises 14 residues. The CDR3 region has the DNA TGCGCCAGCAGGGATGACAGGGGGGAAAGTGGCTACACCTTC. Translated, it gives CASRDDRGESGYTF.

The chain has TRBV9 and TRBJ2-2; no reliable D call. There are 13 residues in the CDR3. V was trimmed by 6 bases and J by 3 bases, leaving 9 bases between them. Germline CDR1 and CDR2: SGDLS and YYNGEE. CDR3 coding DNA: TGTGCCAGCAAAACACAAGACACCGGGGAGCTGTTTTTT. This sequence encodes CASKTQDTGELFF.

V is TRBV7-3 and J is TRBJ2-1, with 13 bases lining up with TRBD2. The tail of the sequence fits TRBJ2-7 better, so the J call may be wrong. This CDR3 has 21 residues. Germline assignment: CDR1 SGHTA and CDR2 FQGTGA. This CDR3 is CASRLKGLAGLLPNSYNEQYF. DNA for the CDR3: TGTGCCAGCAGGCTTAAGGGACTAGCGGGACTTCTACCAAACTCCTACAATGAGCAGTACTTC.

This clonotype turned up a few times. V and J are TRBV5-6 and TRBJ1-1; D perhaps matches TRBD1 (5 bases). The CDR3 length is 17 residues. V was clipped by 4 bases and J by 6 bases, with 25 bases between them. The germline gives CDR1 SGHDT, CDR2 YYEEEE. The CDR3 loop reads CASSVPGRWGESPEAFF. The CDR3 nucleotides are TGTGCCAGCAGCGTACCGGGACGCTGGGGGGAATCCCCTGAAGCTTTCTTT.

This clonotype was picked up one time. CDR3 coding DNA: TGCGCCAGCAGCCTGGGGGAGGTCAGATATGGCTACACCTTC. Protein product: CASSLGEVRYGYTF. The J gene is TRBJ1-2, the V gene TRBV5-1; a weak D match, TRBD1 (5 bases). CDR3 length equals 14 residues. Germline V gene data show CDR1 as SGHRS and CDR2 as YFSETQ. V lost 4 bases and J lost 5, with 15 bases in between.

This clonotype has only a few counts. The genes are TRBV7-2 and TRBJ2-1; 8 bases align to TRBD2. Germline V gene data show CDR1 as SGHTA and CDR2 as FQGNSA. This CDR3 comprises 15 residues. With 4 bases clipped from V and 5 bases from J, the junction kept 7 bases outside the gene matches. The CDR3 is CASSYQAGANNEQFF. The CDR3 DNA reads TGTGCCAGCAGCTACCAAGCGGGGGCCAACAATGAGCAGTTCTTC.

The J gene is TRBJ1-2, the V gene TRBV14; D may be TRBD1 (5 bases). The V and J ends lost 1 base and 4 bases respectively, with 13 bases between them. The CDR3 consists of 15 residues. Germline-derived CDR1 and CDR2 are SGHDN and FVKESK. In DNA form, the CDR3 reads TGTGCCAGCAGCCAAGGCCGCAGGGTCCCCTATGGCTACACCTTC. Encoded protein: CASSQGRRVPYGYTF.